This T cell receptor beta chain was captured by sequencing in a study of T cell repertoires in cytomegalovirus infection. Overall study: Alongside well-studied HLA-B-restricted CMV epitopes, recently identified HLA-C-restricted CMV epitopes were also used. Matching HLA type and CMV infection were both indicated by public TCR beta signatures.

TCRdb passed the reads through MiXCR, listing each CDR3 protein once. The sample carries 750,000 to 900,000 distinct CDR3 sequences, under 35% recorded once. Note on this clonotype: Its antigen is undetermined.

From germline, CDR1 is SGHVS and CDR2 FQNEAQ. CDR3 length equals 19 residues. V lost 2 bases to trimming and J lost 0 bases, with 20 bases between them. General study findings and limits: The cumulative frequency of public TCR beta families identified carriers of CMV plus the relevant HLA. HLA-C-restricted CMV-specific TCR beta clonotypes prevailed in the ex vivo response.

Sequencing was performed on cultured CD8+ T cells from PBMCs, taken from culture after CMV antigen stimulation. This TCR was recovered from a human donor in good health (CMV status not recorded). Some clones in this sample may be carry-over from other donors' samples. The rearrangement links TRBV7-8 to TRBJ2-1; D may correspond to TRBD1 or TRBD2 (5 bases each). Here the CDR3 DNA reads TGTGCCAGCAGCTTATCCCGATTTATCCGGGGCCCCTCCTACAATGAGCAGTTCTTC. Residues: CASSLSRFIRGPSYNEQFF.